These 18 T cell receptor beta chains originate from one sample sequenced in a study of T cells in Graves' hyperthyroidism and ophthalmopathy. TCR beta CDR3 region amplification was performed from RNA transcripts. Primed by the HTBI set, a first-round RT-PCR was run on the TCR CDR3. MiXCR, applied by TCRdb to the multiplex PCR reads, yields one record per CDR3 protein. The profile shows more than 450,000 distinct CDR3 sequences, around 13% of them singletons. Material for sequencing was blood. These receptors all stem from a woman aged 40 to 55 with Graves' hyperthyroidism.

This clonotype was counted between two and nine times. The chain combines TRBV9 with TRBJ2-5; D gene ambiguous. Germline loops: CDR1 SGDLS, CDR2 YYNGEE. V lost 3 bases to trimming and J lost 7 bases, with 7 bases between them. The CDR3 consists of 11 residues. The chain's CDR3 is CASSDGGTQYF. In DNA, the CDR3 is TGTGCCAGCAGCGACGGTGGGACCCAGTACTTC.

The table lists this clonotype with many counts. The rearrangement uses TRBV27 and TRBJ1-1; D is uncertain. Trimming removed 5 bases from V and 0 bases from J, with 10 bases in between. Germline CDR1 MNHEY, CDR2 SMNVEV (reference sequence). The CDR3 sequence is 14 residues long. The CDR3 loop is CASSRAGVNTEAFF. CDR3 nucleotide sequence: TGTGCCAGCAGTCGCGCCGGGGTGAACACTGAAGCTTTCTTT.

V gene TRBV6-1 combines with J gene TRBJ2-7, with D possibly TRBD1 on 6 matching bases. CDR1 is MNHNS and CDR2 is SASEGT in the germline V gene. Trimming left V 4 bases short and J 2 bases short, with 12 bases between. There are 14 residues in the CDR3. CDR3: CASSAMTGAYEQYF. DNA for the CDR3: TGTGCCAGCAGTGCTATGACAGGCGCCTACGAGCAGTACTTC.

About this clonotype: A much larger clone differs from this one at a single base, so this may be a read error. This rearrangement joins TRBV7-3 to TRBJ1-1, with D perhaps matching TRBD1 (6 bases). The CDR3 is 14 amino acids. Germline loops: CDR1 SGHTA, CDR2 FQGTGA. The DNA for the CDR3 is TGTGCCACCACGAAACAGGGACGGAACACTGAAGCTCTCTTT. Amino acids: CATTKQGRNTEALF.

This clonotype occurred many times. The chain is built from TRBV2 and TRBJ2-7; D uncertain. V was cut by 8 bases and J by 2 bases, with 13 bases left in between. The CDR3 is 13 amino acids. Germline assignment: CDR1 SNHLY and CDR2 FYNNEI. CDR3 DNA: TGTGCCAGCGGGCCATACTCGACCTACGAGCAGTACTTC. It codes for CASGPYSTYEQYF.

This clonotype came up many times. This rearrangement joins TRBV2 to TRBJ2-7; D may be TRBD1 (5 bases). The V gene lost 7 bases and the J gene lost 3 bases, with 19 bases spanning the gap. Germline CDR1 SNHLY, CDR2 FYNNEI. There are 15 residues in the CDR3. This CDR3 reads CASNPSYRIFYEQYF. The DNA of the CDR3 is TGTGCCAGCAACCCATCCTACAGGATCTTCTACGAGCAGTACTTC.

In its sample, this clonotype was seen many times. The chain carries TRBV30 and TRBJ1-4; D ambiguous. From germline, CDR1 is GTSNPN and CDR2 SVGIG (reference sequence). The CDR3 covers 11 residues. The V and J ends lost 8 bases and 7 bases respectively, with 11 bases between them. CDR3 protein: CARGLGEKLFF. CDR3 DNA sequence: TGTGCCCGTGGCCTCGGTGAAAAACTGTTTTTT.

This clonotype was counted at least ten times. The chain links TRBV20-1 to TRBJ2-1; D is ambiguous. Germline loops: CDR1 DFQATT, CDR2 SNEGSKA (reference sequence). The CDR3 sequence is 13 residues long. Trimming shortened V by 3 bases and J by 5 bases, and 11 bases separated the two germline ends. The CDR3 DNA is TGCAGTGCTAGGGCGTTGACAAACAATGAGCAGTTCTTC. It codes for CSARALTNNEQFF.

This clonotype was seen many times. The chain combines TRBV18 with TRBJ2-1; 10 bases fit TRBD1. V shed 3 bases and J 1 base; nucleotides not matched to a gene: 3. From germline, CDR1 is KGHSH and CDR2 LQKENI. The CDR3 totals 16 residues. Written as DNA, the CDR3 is TGTGCCAGCTCACCGGGACAGGGGAGATCCTACAATGAGCAGTTCTTC. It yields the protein CASSPGQGRSYNEQFF.

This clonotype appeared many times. The CDR3 region has the DNA TGTGCCAGCACCCCGAGCGGGAGGGCCGGAAATGAGCAGTTCTTC. It specifies CASTPSGRAGNEQFF. The chain recombines TRBV28 with TRBJ2-1, with 10 bases that match TRBD2. The CDR3 consists of 15 residues. With 7 bases clipped from V and 7 bases from J, the junction kept 10 bases outside the gene matches. Germline loops: CDR1 MDHEN, CDR2 SYDVKM. The full variable domain, rest sourced from reference TRBV28 and TRBJ2-1, is DVKVTQSSRYLVKRTGEKVFLECVQDMDHENMFWYRQDPGLGLRLIYFSYDVKMKEKGDIPEGYSVSREKKERFSLILESASTNQTSMYLCASTPSGRAGNEQFFGPGTRLTVL.

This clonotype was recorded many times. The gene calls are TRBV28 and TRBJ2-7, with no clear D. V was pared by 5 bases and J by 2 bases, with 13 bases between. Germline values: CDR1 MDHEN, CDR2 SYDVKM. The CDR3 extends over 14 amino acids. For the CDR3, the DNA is TGTGCCAGCAGTCCCCCAAGCGCTCCCTACGAGCAGTACTTC. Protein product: CASSPPSAPYEQYF.

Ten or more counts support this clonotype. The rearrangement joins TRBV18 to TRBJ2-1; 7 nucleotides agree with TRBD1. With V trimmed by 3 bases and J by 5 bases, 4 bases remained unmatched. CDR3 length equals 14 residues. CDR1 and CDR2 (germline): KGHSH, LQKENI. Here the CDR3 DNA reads TGTGCCAGCTCACCGGGACAGCACAACAATGAGCAGTTCTTC. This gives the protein CASSPGQHNNEQFF.

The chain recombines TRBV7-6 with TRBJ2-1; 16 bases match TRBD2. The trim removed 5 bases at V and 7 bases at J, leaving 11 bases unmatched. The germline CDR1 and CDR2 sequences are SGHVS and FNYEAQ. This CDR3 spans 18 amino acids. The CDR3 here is CASSEPPGLAGGPNEQFF. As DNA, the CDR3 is TGTGCCAGCAGCGAACCTCCGGGACTAGCGGGAGGGCCGAATGAGCAGTTCTTC. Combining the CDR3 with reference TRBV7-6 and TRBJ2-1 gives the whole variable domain GAGVSQSPRYKVTKRGQDVALRCDPISGHVSLYWYRQALGQGPEFLTYFNYEAQQDKSGLPNDRFSAERPEGSISTLTIQRTEQRDSAMYRCASSEPPGLAGGPNEQFFGPGTRLTVL.

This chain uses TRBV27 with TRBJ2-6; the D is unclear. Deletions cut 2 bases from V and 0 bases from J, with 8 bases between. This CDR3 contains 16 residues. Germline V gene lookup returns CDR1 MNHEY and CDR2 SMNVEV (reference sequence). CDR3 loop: CASSLNIFSGANVLTF. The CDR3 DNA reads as TGTGCCAGCAGTTTAAATATCTTCTCTGGGGCCAACGTCCTGACTTTC. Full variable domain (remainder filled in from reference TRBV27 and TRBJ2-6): EAQVTQNPRYLITVTGKKLTVTCSQNMNHEYMSWYRQDPGLGLRQIYYSMNVEVTDKGDVPEGYKVSRKEKRNFPLILESPSPNQTSLYFCASSLNIFSGANVLTFGAGSRLTVL.

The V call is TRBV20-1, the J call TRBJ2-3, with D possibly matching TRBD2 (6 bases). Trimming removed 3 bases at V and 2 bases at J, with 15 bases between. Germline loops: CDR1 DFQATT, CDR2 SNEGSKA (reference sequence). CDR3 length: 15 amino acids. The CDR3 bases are TGCAGTGCTAGGAAAGCGGGCCCGACCACAGATACGCAGTATTTT. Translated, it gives CSARKAGPTTDTQYF.

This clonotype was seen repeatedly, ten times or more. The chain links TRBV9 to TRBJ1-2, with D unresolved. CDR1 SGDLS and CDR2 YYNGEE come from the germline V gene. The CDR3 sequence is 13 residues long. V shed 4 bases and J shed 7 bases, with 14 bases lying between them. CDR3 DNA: TGTGCCAGCAGCCCCGGGGAGGTGGGTGGCTACACCTTC. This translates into CASSPGEVGGYTF. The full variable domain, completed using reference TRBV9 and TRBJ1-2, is DSGVTQTPKHLITATGQRVTLRCSPRSGDLSVYWYQQSLDQGLQFLIQYYNGEERAKGNILERFSAQQFPDLHSELNLSSLELGDSALYFCASSPGEVGGYTFGSGTRLTVV.

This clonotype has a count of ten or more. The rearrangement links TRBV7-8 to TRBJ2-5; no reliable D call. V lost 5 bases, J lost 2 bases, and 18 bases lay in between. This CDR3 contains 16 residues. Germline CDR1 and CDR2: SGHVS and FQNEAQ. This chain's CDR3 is CASSVVPYVGQETQYF. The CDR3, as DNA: TGTGCCAGCAGCGTAGTCCCGTACGTGGGGCAAGAGACCCAGTACTTC.

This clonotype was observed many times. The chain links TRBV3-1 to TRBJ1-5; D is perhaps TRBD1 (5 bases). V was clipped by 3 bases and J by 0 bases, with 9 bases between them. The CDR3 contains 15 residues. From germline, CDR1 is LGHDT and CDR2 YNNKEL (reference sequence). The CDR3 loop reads CASSQAGTSNQPQHF. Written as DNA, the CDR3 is TGTGCCAGCAGCCAGGCAGGGACTAGCAATCAGCCCCAGCATTTT.